The next 26 T cell receptor beta chains were all read from a single sample in a study. In TCRdb, the RT-PCR reads were re-called with MiXCR into one record per CDR3 protein. The table has more than 600,000 distinct CDR3 sequences, 12% to 15% seen once. What was sequenced was memory CD4+ T cells from blood. These receptors were taken from a female donor in good health, serving as a healthy control.

This clonotype was seen a handful of times. Without the conserved terminal phenylalanine or tryptophan, this CDR3 likely stems from a read error. The rearrangement joins TRBV6-2 or TRBV6-3 to TRBJ1-1; 9 bases line up with TRBD1. V shed 6 bases, J shed 0 bases, and the junction held 5 bases outside the gene matches. CDR3 length: 15 residues. Germline-derived CDR1 and CDR2 are MNHEY and SVGEGT. This CDR3 is CASREGQGLNTEAFS. The CDR3 DNA reads TGTGCCAGCAGGGAGGGACAGGGATTGAACACTGAAGCTTTCTCT.

The chain joins TRBV28 to TRBJ2-7, with 15 bases matching TRBD2. The trim removed 5 bases at V and 0 bases at J, leaving 8 bases unmatched. This CDR3 contains 18 residues. Germline V CDR1 and CDR2: MDHEN, SYDVKM. The DNA for the CDR3 is TGTGCCAGCAGTATCGGGACTAGCGGGAGGCGGGACTCCTACGAGCAGTACTTC. Its protein is CASSIGTSGRRDSYEQYF.

This clonotype showed up just a few times. This sequence joins TRBV4-1 and TRBJ2-1; D is unclear. CDR1 and CDR2 from the germline V gene are MGHRA and YSYEKL. Trimming removed 2 bases at V and 0 bases at J, with 11 bases between. The CDR3 is 16 amino acids. The CDR3 spells CASSQLPQTSYNEQFF. CDR3 nucleotides: TGCGCCAGCAGCCAACTGCCACAGACCTCCTACAATGAGCAGTTCTTC.

The table lists this clonotype with a few counts. The rearrangement uses TRBV7-3 and TRBJ2-3; the D gene is possibly TRBD1 (6 bases). Trimming removed 3 bases from V and 4 bases from J, with 11 bases in between. This CDR3 is 14 amino acids long. Germline V gene sequence: CDR1 SGHTA, CDR2 FQGTGA. The CDR3 region has the DNA TGTGCCAGCAGCTTGTCCGGGACACCAGATACGCAGTATTTT. Translated, it gives CASSLSGTPDTQYF. The variable domain in full, completed from reference TRBV7-3 and TRBJ2-3, reads GAGVSQTPSNKVTEKGKYVELRCDPISGHTALYWYRQSLGQGPEFLIYFQGTGAADDSGLPNDRFFAVRPEGSVSTLKIQRTERGDSAVYLCASSLSGTPDTQYFGPGTRLTVL.

This chain joins TRBV7-6 and TRBJ2-5, with 10 bases lining up with TRBD2. The CDR3 has 16 amino acids. The V segment lost 2 bases and the J segment 5 bases; nucleotides outside the gene matches: 8. Germline assignment: CDR1 SGHVS and CDR2 FNYEAQ. This chain's CDR3 is CASSLRSGRGEETQYF. Here the CDR3 DNA reads TGTGCCAGCAGCTTAAGGAGCGGGAGGGGAGAGGAGACCCAGTACTTC.

The sample holds many counts of this clonotype. The chain carries TRBV6-5 and TRBJ1-1; D is unclear. CDR1 MNHEY and CDR2 SVGAGI come from the germline V gene. With 5 bases removed from V and 1 base from J, the gap between germline ends came to 11 bases. The CDR3 is made up of 14 amino acids. The CDR3 loop is CASSTPPGNTEAFF. The CDR3 DNA reads TGTGCCAGCAGTACCCCCCCGGGGAACACTGAAGCTTTCTTT.

This clonotype appeared a few times. The chain employs TRBV12-3 or TRBV12-4 and TRBJ1-2; no reliable D call. The length of the CDR3 is 13 residues. The V end lost 1 base, the J end lost 3 bases, and 6 bases lay between the germline ends. Here the CDR3 DNA reads TGTGCCAGCAGTTTAGGGAAAGACTATGGCTACACCTTC. It encodes CASSLGKDYGYTF.

The rearrangement uses TRBV6-2 or TRBV6-3 and TRBJ1-1, with a tentative D call TRBD1 (5 bases). Trimming took off 2 bases at V and 6 bases at J, with 10 bases between the two ends. Germline V gene sequence: CDR1 MNHEY, CDR2 SVGEGT. The CDR3 has 13 amino acids. The DNA for the CDR3 is TGTGCCAGCAGTTACGGTGCGACAGCTGAAGCTTTCTTT. Translating gives CASSYGATAEAFF.

This clonotype came up a few times. The rearrangement uses TRBV20-1 and TRBJ1-2; 9 bases are shared with TRBD1. This CDR3 spans 14 amino acids. Trimming at V came to 6 bases and at J to 6 bases, leaving 11 bases not matched to a gene. From germline, CDR1 is DFQATT and CDR2 SNEGSKA (reference sequence). CDR3 region: CSARNPGQGDGYTF. The DNA for the CDR3 is TGCAGTGCCAGGAATCCGGGACAGGGTGATGGCTACACCTTC.

This clonotype was counted ten times or more. V is TRBV4-2 and J is TRBJ2-1, with TRBD2 matching over 10 bases. In germline, CDR1 is LGHNA, CDR2 YNFKEQ. J was trimmed by 4 bases and V by 0 bases; bases with no gene match: 9. The CDR3 covers 18 residues. CDR3 sequence reads: CASSQDLITSGTYNEQFF. The CDR3 region has the DNA TGTGCCAGCAGCCAAGATCTGATCACTAGCGGGACTTACAATGAGCAGTTCTTC.

This chain connects TRBV9 to TRBJ2-1, with D tentatively TRBD1 (6 bases). Looked up from germline, CDR1 is SGDLS and CDR2 is YYNGEE. V gave up 0 bases and J gave up 6 bases, with 10 bases separating them. The CDR3 extends over 14 amino acids. CDR3 loop: CASSVGTASNEQFF. CDR3 DNA sequence: TGTGCCAGCAGCGTAGGGACAGCTTCCAATGAGCAGTTCTTC.

This clonotype was recorded at least ten times. The rearrangement links TRBV20-1 to TRBJ1-5; D remains ambiguous. The ends were cut back, 5 bases at V and 6 bases at J, with 20 bases in the middle. Germline V gives CDR1 DFQATT, CDR2 SNEGSKA (reference sequence). This CDR3 comprises 15 residues. CDR3 loop: CSAGGFRPLSQPQHF. In DNA, the CDR3 is TGCAGTGCTGGTGGGTTCAGGCCCCTCAGTCAGCCCCAGCATTTT.

Many counts were recorded for this clonotype. This chain uses TRBV10-3 with TRBJ2-7; D may be TRBD1 (6 bases). Trimming took 0 bases from V and 6 from J, leaving 12 bases between them. The CDR3 is 14 amino acids. Germline-derived CDR1 and CDR2 are ENHRY and SYGVKD. CDR3 protein: CAISESLQTGEQYF. The CDR3 DNA reads as TGTGCCATCAGTGAGTCGCTGCAGACAGGCGAGCAGTACTTC.

The V and J genes are TRBV7-6 and TRBJ2-7; 10 bases fit TRBD1. Germline-derived CDR1 and CDR2 are SGHVS and FNYEAQ. The CDR3 is 14 amino acids. Trimming removed 5 bases from V and 4 bases from J; junction bases left unmatched: 5. The CDR3 DNA reads TGTGCCAGCAGCCCGACAGGGGGCGCGTACGAGCAGTACTTC. Protein product: CASSPTGGAYEQYF.

This clonotype turned up a few times. V is TRBV28 and J is TRBJ2-2; 9 positions match TRBD2. Germline values: CDR1 MDHEN, CDR2 SYDVKM. This CDR3 has 15 residues. The V and J ends lost 6 bases and 0 bases, in that order; junction bases with no gene match: 2. The CDR3 DNA is TGTGCCAGCAGCGGGACTAGCCCGAACACCGGGGAGCTGTTTTTT. This translates into CASSGTSPNTGELFF.

The rearrangement links TRBV12-3 or TRBV12-4 to TRBJ2-1; TRBD2 matches 10 bases. This CDR3 has 13 residues. V shed 5 bases and J 15 bases; nucleotides not matched to a gene: 10. The DNA for the CDR3 is TGTGCCAGCAGTACAACTACCGGGACTAGCGCGTTCTTC. This gives the protein CASSTTTGTSAFF.

The chain uses TRBV20-1 and TRBJ2-7; possibly TRBD2 for D (6 bases). From germline, CDR1 is DFQATT and CDR2 SNEGSKA (reference sequence). The CDR3 has 15 residues. V was trimmed by 6 bases and J by 3 bases, leaving 21 bases between them. As DNA, the CDR3 is TGCAGTGCATACGACCCCGGCGGAGGGGACTACGAGCAGTACTTC. Translating gives CSAYDPGGGDYEQYF.

Many counts were recorded for this clonotype. The J gene is TRBJ2-3, the V gene TRBV6-5; 8 nucleotides match TRBD1. Germline V CDR1 and CDR2: MNHEY, SVGAGI. This CDR3 is 11 amino acids long. The DNA for the CDR3 is TGTGCGGACAGGGCTATGCATACGCAGTATTTT. Translating gives CADRAMHTQYF.

Details on this clonotype: A read error may explain this, as a much larger clone is one base away. This chain uses TRBV6-1 with TRBJ2-7; no clear D gene. The V gene's germline CDR1 is MNHNS and CDR2 SASEGT. CDR3 size: 11 residues. V lost 2 bases and J 3 bases, leaving 2 bases between the germline ends. Written as DNA, the CDR3 is TGTGCCAGCAGTGAACTCTACGAGCAGTACTTC. Translated: CASSELYEQYF.

This clonotype was seen repeatedly, ten times or more. This sequence joins TRBV10-3 and TRBJ1-5; 7 bases agree with TRBD1. CDR3 size: 14 residues. CDR1 ENHRY and CDR2 SYGVKD come from the germline V gene. After removal of 5 bases from V and 8 bases from J, the junction contained 9 bases not matched to a gene. CDR3 protein: CAISRQGNREPQHF. CDR3 nucleotide sequence: TGTGCCATCAGTCGACAGGGCAATAGGGAGCCCCAGCATTTT.

Only a few counts were recorded for this clonotype. The chain links TRBV7-2 to TRBJ2-2; D call uncertain. Per the germline V gene, CDR1 is SGHTA and CDR2 is FQGNSA. CDR3 length: 15 residues. Trimming stripped 0 bases from V and 7 bases from J, with 12 bases between. CDR3 amino acids: CASSLAGSGHGELFF. CDR3 nucleotide sequence: TGTGCCAGCAGCTTAGCGGGCTCTGGGCACGGGGAGCTGTTTTTT. The full variable domain, rest sourced from reference TRBV7-2 and TRBJ2-2, is GAGVSQSPSNKVTEKGKDVELRCDPISGHTALYWYRQSLGQGLEFLIYFQGNSAPDKSGLPSDRFSAERTGGSVSTLTIQRTQQEDSAVYLCASSLAGSGHGELFFGEGSRLTVL.

The chain joins TRBV20-1 to TRBJ1-1; D is ambiguous. The germline CDR1 and CDR2 sequences are DFQATT and SNEGSKA (reference sequence). Trimming took 6 bases from V and 3 from J, leaving 17 bases between them. CDR3 length equals 14 residues. The CDR3 nucleotides are TGCAGTGCCCCGCCGCGACCGGATTACACTGAAGCTTTCTTT. Translating it yields CSAPPRPDYTEAFF.

This clonotype was picked up a small number of times. V and J are TRBV5-1 and TRBJ2-7; 10 bases fit TRBD1. J was trimmed by 4 bases and V by 4 bases; bases with no gene match: 8. Germline V gene lookup returns CDR1 SGHRS and CDR2 YFSETQ. The CDR3 is 15 amino acids. The CDR3 loop is CASSQVGTGEYEQYF. CDR3 coding DNA: TGCGCCAGCAGCCAGGTCGGGACAGGGGAGTACGAGCAGTACTTC.

The chain uses TRBV20-1 and TRBJ1-1; D call uncertain. CDR1 is DFQATT and CDR2 is SNEGSKA in the germline V gene (reference sequence). V was shortened by 7 bases and J by 1 base, with 10 bases between the two germline ends. CDR3 length: 12 residues. The CDR3 nucleotides are TGCAGTGTGGCAGCTCCGAACACTGAAGCTTTCTTT. Amino acids: CSVAAPNTEAFF.

This clonotype was counted between two and nine times. The chain uses TRBV27 and TRBJ2-4, with TRBD1 identical over 10 bases. Per the germline V gene, CDR1 is MNHEY and CDR2 is SMNVEV (reference sequence). Trimming removed 3 bases from V and 7 bases from J; junction bases left unmatched: 6. The CDR3 spans 15 residues. The CDR3 DNA is TGTGCCAGCAGTTTTACCGGGACAGGGGTGAACATTCAGTACTTC. Encoded protein: CASSFTGTGVNIQYF.

This clonotype has ten or more counts. The chain employs TRBV6-5 and TRBJ2-3; D possibly corresponds to TRBD2 (6 bases). Germline CDR1 and CDR2: MNHEY and SVGAGI. This CDR3 is 17 amino acids long. Trimming stripped 6 bases from V and 1 base from J, with 20 bases between. CDR3 residues: CASSRGDGSPGTDTQYF. CDR3 in DNA: TGTGCCAGCAGCCGCGGGGACGGAAGCCCGGGCACAGATACGCAGTATTTT.